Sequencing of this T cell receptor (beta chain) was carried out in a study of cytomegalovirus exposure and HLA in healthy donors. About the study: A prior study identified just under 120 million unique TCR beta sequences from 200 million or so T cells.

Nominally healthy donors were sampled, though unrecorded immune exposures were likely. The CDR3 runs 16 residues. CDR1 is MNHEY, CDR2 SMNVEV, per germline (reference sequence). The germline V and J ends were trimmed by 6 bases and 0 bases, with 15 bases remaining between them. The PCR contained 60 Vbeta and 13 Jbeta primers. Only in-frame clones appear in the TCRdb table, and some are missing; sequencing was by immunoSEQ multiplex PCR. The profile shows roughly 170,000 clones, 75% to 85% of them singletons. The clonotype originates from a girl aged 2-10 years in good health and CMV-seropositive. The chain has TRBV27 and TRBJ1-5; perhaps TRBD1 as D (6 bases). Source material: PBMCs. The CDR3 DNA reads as TGTGCCAGCAGCCGGACAGCGGGGGGTAGCAATCAGCCCCAGCATTTT. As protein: CASSRTAGGSNQPQHF.